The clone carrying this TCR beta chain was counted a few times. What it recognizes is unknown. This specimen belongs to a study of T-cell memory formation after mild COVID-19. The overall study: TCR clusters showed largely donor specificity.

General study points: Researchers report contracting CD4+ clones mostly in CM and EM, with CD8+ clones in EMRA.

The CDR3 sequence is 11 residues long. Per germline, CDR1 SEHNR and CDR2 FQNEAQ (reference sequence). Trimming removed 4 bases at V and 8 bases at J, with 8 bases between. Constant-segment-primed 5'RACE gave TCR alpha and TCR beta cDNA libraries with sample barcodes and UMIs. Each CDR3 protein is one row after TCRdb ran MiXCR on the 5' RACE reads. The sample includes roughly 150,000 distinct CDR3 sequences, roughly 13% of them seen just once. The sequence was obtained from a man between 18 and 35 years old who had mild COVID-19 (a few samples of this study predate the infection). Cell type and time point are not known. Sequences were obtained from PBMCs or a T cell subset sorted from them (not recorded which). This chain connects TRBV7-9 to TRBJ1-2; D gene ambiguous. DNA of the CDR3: TGTGCCAGCAGCTGGAGAGGAGGCTACACCTTC. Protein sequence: CASSWRGGYTF.